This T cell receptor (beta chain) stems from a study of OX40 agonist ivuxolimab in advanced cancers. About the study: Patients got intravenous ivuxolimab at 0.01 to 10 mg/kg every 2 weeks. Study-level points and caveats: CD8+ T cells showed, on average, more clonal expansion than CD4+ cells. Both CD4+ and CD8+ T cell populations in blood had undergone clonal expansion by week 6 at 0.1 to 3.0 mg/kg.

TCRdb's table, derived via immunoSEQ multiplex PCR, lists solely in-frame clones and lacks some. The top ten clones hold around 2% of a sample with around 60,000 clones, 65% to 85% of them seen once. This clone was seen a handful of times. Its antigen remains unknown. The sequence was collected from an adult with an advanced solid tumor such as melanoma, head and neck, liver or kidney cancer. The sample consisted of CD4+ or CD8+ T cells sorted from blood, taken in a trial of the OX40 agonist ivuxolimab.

The DNA for the CDR3 is TGTGCCAGCAGTTACTCCGGGGTCTCGAGCACAGATACGCAGTATTTT. It codes for CASSYSGVSSTDTQYF. The gene calls are TRBV6-5 and TRBJ2-3; possible D gene TRBD2, 5 bases. The germline gives CDR1 MNHEY, CDR2 SVGAGI. V gave up 0 bases and J gave up 0 bases, with 10 bases separating them. The CDR3 totals 16 residues.